One TCR beta chain is described in this entry. The germline V and J ends were trimmed by 5 bases and 2 bases, with 5 bases remaining between them. Germline lookup yields CDR1 ENHRY and CDR2 SYGVKD. CDR3 length: 12 amino acids. Produced via immunoSEQ multiplex PCR; TCRdb's table is partial and in-frame only. Counted here are more than 50,000 clones, more than 75% occurring once; the ten biggest clones make up approximately 9.8%. The data stem from a study of PD-1 blockade in classical Hodgkin lymphoma. Every patient experienced relapse after autologous stem cell transplantation, and brentuximab vedotin exposure varied.

The source was peripheral blood mononuclear cells (PBMCs), collected at baseline. The chain has TRBV10-3 and TRBJ2-3; D remains ambiguous. This sequence was found in a human donor with classical Hodgkin lymphoma. CDR3 nucleotides: TGTGCCATCAGTAGCGACACAGATACGCAGTATTTT. This translates into CAISSDTDTQYF.